This is a list of T cell receptor beta chains from one sample in a study of shared clonotypes between healthy human individuals. The repertoire was sequenced with immunoSEQ multiplex PCR; TCRdb's copy has only in-frame clones and lacks some. The table lists 1.5 million to 2.5 million clones, roughly 95% of them singletons. Input material: naive CD8+ T cells sorted from blood. Every receptor here comes from a man younger than 30 in good health. Each CDR3 is given with its conserved first and last residue. The order of the fields is D gene, J gene, V gene, clone size, CDR3 DNA, CDR3 protein. A D gene is named only where the DNA matches it firmly. Size is omitted from some rows. Given values are once, few, many or a class for expanded clones.

d_gene: TRBD1; j_gene: TRBJ2-1; v_gene: TRBV27; abundance: NA; CDR3nt: TGTGCCAGCAGTGTCGGGACAGCCTTCAATGAGCAGTTCTTC; CDR3aa: CASSVGTAFNEQFF
d_gene: NA; j_gene: TRBJ1-2; v_gene: TRBV27; abundance: once; CDR3nt: TGTGCCAGCAGTTTACAGGGAGGGGCCTATGGCTACACCTTC; CDR3aa: CASSLQGGAYGYTF
d_gene: NA; j_gene: TRBJ2-4; v_gene: TRBV30; abundance: NA; CDR3nt: TGTGCCTGGAGTGGGTTGGAAAACATTCAGTACTTC; CDR3aa: CAWSGLENIQYF
d_gene: TRBD2; j_gene: TRBJ2-5; v_gene: TRBV27; abundance: NA; CDR3nt: TGTGCCAGCGCTCGGCTAGCGGGCCAAGAGACCCAGTACTTC; CDR3aa: CASARLAGQETQYF
d_gene: TRBD1; j_gene: TRBJ1-1; v_gene: TRBV30; abundance: NA; CDR3nt: TGTGCCTGGAATCTACCGAGGACAGGGGACACTGAAGCTTTCTTT; CDR3aa: CAWNLPRTGDTEAFF
d_gene: NA; j_gene: TRBJ2-7; v_gene: TRBV15; abundance: NA; CDR3nt: TGTGCCACCAGCAGAGATAGGGGGTACGAGCAGTACTTC; CDR3aa: CATSRDRGYEQYF
d_gene: TRBD1; j_gene: TRBJ2-2; v_gene: TRBV27; abundance: NA; CDR3nt: TGTGCCAGCAGCACTACCCCAGGGGGCGGGAACGGGGAGCTGTTTTTT; CDR3aa: CASSTTPGGGNGELFF
d_gene: NA; j_gene: TRBJ2-7; v_gene: TRBV21-1; abundance: NA; CDR3nt: TGTGCCACTTCAGGGAACAGGAGATACTACGAGCAGTACTTC; CDR3aa: CATSGNRRYYEQYF
d_gene: TRBD1; j_gene: TRBJ2-1; v_gene: TRBV9; abundance: NA; CDR3nt: TGTGCCAGCAGCGTAGCTGACAGGGTAGGTGAGCAGTTCTTC; CDR3aa: CASSVADRVGEQFF
d_gene: NA; j_gene: TRBJ2-3; v_gene: TRBV19; abundance: NA; CDR3nt: TGTGCCAGTAGTATAGCTGGGGGAATGGGACCAGATACGCAGTATTTT; CDR3aa: CASSIAGGMGPDTQYF
d_gene: NA; j_gene: TRBJ2-1; v_gene: TRBV10-2; abundance: NA; CDR3nt: TGCGCCAGCAGCCAGACAGGTGAGCAGTTCTTC; CDR3aa: CASSQTGEQFF
d_gene: NA; j_gene: TRBJ2-7; v_gene: TRBV11-2; abundance: NA; CDR3nt: TGTGCCAGCAGCTTAGGGCTGGGGCTCTCCTACGAGCAGTACTTC; CDR3aa: CASSLGLGLSYEQYF
d_gene: NA; j_gene: TRBJ1-1; v_gene: TRBV6-5; abundance: NA; CDR3nt: TGTGCCAGCAGCCCGAGTGGGTCGGGCACTGAAGCTTTCTTT; CDR3aa: CASSPSGSGTEAFF
d_gene: NA; j_gene: TRBJ2-7; v_gene: TRBV4-1; abundance: NA; CDR3nt: TGCGCCAGCAGCCAAGGTGCGGGCTACGAGCAGTACTTC; CDR3aa: CASSQGAGYEQYF
d_gene: NA; j_gene: TRBJ2-2; v_gene: TRBV27; abundance: NA; CDR3nt: TGTGCCAGCAGTTCCGGGGAGGCAATGACACCCCCCGGGGAGCTGTTTTTT; CDR3aa: CASSSGEAMTPPGELFF
d_gene: TRBD1; j_gene: TRBJ2-5; v_gene: TRBV28; abundance: once; CDR3nt: TGTGCCAGCAGTTTAAGATCTTGGGACAGTAAAGAGACCCAGTACTTC; CDR3aa: CASSLRSWDSKETQYF
d_gene: NA; j_gene: TRBJ2-7; v_gene: TRBV13; abundance: NA; CDR3nt: TGTGCCAGCAGTCTCTGGGGCAGGGAGGCCTACGAGCAGTACTTC; CDR3aa: CASSLWGREAYEQYF
d_gene: TRBD1; j_gene: TRBJ2-7; v_gene: TRBV5-5; abundance: NA; CDR3nt: TGTGCCAGCAGCTTGGGAGGACAGGGAATTCAATCCTACGAGCAGTACTTC; CDR3aa: CASSLGGQGIQSYEQYF
d_gene: NA; j_gene: TRBJ2-2; v_gene: TRBV4-1; abundance: NA; CDR3nt: TGCGCCAGCAGCCAAGGCCGGGGGCTCACCGGGGAGCTGTTTTTT; CDR3aa: CASSQGRGLTGELFF
d_gene: NA; j_gene: TRBJ1-1; v_gene: TRBV9; abundance: NA; CDR3nt: TGTGCCAGCAGCTCCGGAGGGGGCACTGAAGCTTTCTTT; CDR3aa: CASSSGGGTEAFF
d_gene: NA; j_gene: TRBJ2-2; v_gene: TRBV4-2; abundance: once; CDR3nt: TGTGCCAGCAGCCAAGATAAAGCGGGGAACACCGGGGAGCTGTTTTTT; CDR3aa: CASSQDKAGNTGELFF
d_gene: NA; j_gene: TRBJ1-4; v_gene: TRBV6-1; abundance: NA; CDR3nt: TGTGCCAGCAGTGAAGCGTGGGATGCAACTAATGAAAAACTGTTTTTT; CDR3aa: CASSEAWDATNEKLFF
d_gene: NA; j_gene: TRBJ2-7; v_gene: TRBV30; abundance: NA; CDR3nt: TGTGCCTGGGCCCACCTAATTGGAAACGAGCAGTACTTC; CDR3aa: CAWAHLIGNEQYF
d_gene: NA; j_gene: TRBJ1-5; v_gene: TRBV4-1; abundance: NA; CDR3nt: TGCGCCAGCAGCCCACACCCGGCAGGGGATGATCGCAATCAGCCCCAGCATTTT; CDR3aa: CASSPHPAGDDRNQPQHF
d_gene: NA; j_gene: TRBJ2-5; v_gene: TRBV13; abundance: NA; CDR3nt: TGTGCCAGCAGCTTAAGAGACATACAAGAGACCCAGTACTTC; CDR3aa: CASSLRDIQETQYF
d_gene: NA; j_gene: TRBJ2-5; v_gene: TRBV6-5; abundance: NA; CDR3nt: TGTGCCAGCAGCAATAGTTGGGCAGAGACCCAGTACTTC; CDR3aa: CASSNSWAETQYF